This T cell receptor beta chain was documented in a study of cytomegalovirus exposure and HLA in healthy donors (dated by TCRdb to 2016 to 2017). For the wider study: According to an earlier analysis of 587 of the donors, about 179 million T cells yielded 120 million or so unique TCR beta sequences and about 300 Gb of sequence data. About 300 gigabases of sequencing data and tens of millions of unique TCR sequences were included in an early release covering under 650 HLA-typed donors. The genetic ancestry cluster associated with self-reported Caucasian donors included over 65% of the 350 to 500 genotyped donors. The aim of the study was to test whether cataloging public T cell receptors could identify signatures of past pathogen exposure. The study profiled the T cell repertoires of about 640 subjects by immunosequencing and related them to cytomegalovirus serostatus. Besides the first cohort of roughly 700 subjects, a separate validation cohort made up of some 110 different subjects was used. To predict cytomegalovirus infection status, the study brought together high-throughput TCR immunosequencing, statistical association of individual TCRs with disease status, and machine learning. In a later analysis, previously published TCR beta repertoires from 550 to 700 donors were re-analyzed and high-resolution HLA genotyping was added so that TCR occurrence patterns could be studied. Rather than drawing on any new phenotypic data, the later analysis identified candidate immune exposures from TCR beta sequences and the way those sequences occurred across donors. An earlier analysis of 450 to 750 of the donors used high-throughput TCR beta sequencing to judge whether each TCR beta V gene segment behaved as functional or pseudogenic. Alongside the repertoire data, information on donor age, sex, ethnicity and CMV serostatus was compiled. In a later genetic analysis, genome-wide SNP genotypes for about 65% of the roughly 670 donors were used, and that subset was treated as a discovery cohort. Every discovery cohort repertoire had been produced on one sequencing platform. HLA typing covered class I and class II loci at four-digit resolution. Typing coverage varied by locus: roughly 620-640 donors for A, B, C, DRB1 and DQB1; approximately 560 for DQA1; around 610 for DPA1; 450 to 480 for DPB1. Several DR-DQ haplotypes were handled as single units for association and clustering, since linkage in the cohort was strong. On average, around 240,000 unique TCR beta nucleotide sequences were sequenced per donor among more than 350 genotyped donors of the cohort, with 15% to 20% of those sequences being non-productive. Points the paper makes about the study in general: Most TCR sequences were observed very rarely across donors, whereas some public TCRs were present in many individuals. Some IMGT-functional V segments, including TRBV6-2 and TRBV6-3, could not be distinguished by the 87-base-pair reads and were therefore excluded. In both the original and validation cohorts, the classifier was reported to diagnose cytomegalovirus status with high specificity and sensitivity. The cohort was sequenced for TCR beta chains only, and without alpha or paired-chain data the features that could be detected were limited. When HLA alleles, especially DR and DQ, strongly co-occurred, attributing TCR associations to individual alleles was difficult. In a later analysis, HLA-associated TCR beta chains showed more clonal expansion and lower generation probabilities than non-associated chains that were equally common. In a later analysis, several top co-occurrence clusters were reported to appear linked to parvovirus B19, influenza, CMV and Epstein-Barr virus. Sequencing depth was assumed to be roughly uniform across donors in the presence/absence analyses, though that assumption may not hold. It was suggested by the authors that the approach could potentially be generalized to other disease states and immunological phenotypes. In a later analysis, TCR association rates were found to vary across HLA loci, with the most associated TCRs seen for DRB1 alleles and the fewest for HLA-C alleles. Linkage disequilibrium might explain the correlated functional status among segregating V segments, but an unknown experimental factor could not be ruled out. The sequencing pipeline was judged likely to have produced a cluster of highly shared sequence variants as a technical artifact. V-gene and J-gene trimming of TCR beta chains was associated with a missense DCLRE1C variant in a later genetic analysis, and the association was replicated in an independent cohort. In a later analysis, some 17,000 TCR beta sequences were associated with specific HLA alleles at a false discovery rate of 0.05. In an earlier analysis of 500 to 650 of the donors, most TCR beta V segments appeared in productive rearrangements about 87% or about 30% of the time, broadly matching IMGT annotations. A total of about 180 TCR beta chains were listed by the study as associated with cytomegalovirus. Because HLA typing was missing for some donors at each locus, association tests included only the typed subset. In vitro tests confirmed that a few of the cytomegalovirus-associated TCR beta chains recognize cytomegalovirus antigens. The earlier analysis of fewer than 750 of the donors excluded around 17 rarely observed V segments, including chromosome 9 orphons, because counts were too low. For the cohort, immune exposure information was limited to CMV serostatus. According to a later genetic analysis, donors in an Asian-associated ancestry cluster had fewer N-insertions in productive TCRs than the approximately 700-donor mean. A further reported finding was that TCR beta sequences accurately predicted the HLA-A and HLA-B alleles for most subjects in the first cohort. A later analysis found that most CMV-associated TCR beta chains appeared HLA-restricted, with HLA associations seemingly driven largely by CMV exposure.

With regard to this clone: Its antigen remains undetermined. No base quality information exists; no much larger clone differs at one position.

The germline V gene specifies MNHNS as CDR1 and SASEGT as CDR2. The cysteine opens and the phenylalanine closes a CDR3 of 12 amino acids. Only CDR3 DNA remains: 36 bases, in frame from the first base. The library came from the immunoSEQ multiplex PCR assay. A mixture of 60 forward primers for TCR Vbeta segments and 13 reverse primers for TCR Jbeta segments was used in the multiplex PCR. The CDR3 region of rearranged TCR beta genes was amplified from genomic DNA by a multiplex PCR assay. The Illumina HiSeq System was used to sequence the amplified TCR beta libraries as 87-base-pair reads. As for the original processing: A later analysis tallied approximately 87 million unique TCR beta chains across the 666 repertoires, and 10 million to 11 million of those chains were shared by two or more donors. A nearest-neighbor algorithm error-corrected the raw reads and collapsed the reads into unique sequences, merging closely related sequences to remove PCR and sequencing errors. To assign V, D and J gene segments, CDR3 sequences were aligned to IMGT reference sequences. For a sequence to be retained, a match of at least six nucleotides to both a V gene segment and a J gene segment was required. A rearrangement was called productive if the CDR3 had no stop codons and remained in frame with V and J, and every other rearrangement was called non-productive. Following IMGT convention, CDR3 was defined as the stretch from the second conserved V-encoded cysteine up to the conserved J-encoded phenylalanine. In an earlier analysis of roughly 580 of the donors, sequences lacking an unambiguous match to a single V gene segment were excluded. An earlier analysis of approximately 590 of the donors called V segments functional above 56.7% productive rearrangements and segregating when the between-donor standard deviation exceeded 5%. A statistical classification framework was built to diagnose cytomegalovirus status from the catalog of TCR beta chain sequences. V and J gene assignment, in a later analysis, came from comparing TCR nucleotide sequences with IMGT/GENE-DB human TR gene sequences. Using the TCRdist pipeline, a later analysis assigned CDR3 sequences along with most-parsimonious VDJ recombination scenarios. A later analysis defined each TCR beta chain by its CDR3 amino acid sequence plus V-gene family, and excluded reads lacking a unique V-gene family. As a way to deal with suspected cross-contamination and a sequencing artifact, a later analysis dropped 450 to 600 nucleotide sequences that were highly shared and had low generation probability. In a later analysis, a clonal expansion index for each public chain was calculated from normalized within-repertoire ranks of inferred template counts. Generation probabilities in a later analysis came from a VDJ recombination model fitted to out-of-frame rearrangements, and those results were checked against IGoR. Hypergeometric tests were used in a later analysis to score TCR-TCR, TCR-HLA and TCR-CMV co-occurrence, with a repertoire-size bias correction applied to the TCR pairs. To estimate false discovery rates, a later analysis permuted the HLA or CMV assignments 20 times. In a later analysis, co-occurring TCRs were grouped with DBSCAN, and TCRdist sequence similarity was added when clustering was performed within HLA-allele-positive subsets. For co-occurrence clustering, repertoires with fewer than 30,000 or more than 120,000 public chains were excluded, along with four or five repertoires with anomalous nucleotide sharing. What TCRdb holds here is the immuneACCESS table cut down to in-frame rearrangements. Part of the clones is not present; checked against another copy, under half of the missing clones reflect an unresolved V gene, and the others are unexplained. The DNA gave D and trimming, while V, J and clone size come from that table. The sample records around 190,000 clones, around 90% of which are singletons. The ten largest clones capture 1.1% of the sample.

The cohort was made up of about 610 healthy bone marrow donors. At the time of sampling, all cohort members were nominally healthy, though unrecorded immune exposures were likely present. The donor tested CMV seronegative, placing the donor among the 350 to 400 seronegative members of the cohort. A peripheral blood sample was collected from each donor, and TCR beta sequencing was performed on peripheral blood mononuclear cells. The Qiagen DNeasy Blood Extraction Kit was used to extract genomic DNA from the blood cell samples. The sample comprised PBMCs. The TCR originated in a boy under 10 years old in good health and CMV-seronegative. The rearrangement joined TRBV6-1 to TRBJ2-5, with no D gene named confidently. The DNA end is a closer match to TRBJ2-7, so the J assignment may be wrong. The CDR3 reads CASSEGYYEQYF. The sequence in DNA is TGTGCCAGCAGTGAGGGTTACTACGAGCAGTACTTC.